This paragraph covers one T cell receptor beta chain sequence. The data stem from a study of T cells in Graves' hyperthyroidism and ophthalmopathy. TCR beta CDR3 regions were amplified from RNA. During a first-round RT-PCR of the TCR CDR3, the HTBI primer set was used. A single record per CDR3 protein comes from TCRdb applying MiXCR to the multiplex PCR reads. The table lists about 420,000 distinct CDR3 sequences, approximately 14% of them singletons. Diagnoses used clinical symptoms, serum thyroxine and TRAb, thyroid ultrasound and orbital computed tomography. The CDR3 is made up of 14 amino acids. Trimming took off 3 bases at V and 3 bases at J, with 11 bases between the two ends. CDR1 and CDR2 (germline): LNHDA, SQIVND (reference sequence).

The genes are TRBV19 and TRBJ1-1, with D perhaps matching TRBD1 (6 bases). The sequenced sample consisted of blood. The sequence derives from a woman younger than 30 with Graves' hyperthyroidism. CDR3 sequence (DNA): TGTGCCAGTAGTATCTCAGGGGCGGACACTGAAGCTTTCTTT. It codes for CASSISGADTEAFF.